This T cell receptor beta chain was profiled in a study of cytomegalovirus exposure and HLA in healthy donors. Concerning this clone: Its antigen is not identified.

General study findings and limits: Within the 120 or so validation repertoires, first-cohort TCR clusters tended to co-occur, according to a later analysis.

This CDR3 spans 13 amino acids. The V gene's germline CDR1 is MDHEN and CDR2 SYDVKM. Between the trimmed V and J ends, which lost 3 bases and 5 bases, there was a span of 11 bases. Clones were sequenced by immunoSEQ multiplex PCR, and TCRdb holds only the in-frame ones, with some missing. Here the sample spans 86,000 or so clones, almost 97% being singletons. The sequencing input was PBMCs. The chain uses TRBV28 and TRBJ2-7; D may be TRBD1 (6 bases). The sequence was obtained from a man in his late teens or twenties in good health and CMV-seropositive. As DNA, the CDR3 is TGTGCCAGCAGTTTTGACAGGTTGGACGAGCAGTACTTC. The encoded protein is CASSFDRLDEQYF.